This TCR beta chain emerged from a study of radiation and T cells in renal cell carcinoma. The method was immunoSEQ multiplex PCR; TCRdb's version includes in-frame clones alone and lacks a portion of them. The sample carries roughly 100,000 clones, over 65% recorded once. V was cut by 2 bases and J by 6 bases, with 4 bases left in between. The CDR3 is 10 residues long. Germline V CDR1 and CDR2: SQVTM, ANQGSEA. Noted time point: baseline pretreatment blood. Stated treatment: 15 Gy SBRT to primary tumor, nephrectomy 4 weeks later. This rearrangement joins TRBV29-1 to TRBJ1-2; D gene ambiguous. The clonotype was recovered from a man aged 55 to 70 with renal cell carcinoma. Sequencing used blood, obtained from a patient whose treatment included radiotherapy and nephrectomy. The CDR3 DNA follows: TGCAGCGTTGAACAGGATGGCTACACCTTC. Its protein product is CSVEQDGYTF.